This T cell receptor (beta chain) was recorded in a study of beta chain features in type 1 diabetes. The overall study: Patients were similar to healthy donors in age and gender (as well as in cell yields). All of the samples together had approximately 100,000,000 sorted cells examined.

Reverse transcribing all isolated RNA meant expressed TCRB transcripts were sequenced. An average approximately 4 million reads came from naive, central memory and regulatory T cell samples. The repertoire was sequenced with immunoSEQ multiplex PCR; TCRdb's copy has only in-frame clones and lacks some. The data contain 300,000 to 350,000 clones, around 8% of them singletons. V was pared by 6 bases and J by 0 bases, with 9 bases between. Germline V lookup: CDR1 MNHEY, CDR2 SVGAGI. This CDR3 contains 14 residues. The sample was central memory CD4+ T cells from blood. The clonotype comes from a woman under 30 in good health. This chain links TRBV6-5 with TRBJ2-4, with D perhaps matching TRBD2 (5 bases). CDR3 amino acids: CASSRGLAKNIQYF. CDR3 in DNA: TGTGCCAGCAGCCGAGGGTTAGCCAAAAACATTCAGTACTTC.